This T cell receptor (beta chain) was identified during a study of CD8+ T cells in alopecia areata. As for the study in general: After 6 to 18 months of tofacitinib, follow-up continued 6 months off drug. The study's findings and limits: Higher clonality was seen in lesional scalp than in normal scalp, especially in alopecia totalis/universalis.

Germline values: CDR1 SGHTA, CDR2 FQGNSA. V lost 2 bases and J 2 bases, leaving 4 bases between the germline ends. This CDR3 spans 13 amino acids. After isolation, RNA underwent reverse transcription to generate cDNA as the sequencing template. The data were produced by immunoSEQ multiplex PCR, yet TCRdb's version contains in-frame clones alone and is incomplete. The profile shows some 150,000 clones, around 87% of them singletons. Treatment of the sample: oral pan-JAK inhibitor, 5-10 mg twice daily. The researchers isolated CD4+ and CD8+ T cells from PBMCs by sorting. On this clone: Its target is unknown.

This material consisted of CD8+ T cells sorted from blood, taken at week 4, from a patient treated with tofacitinib. The rearrangement uses TRBV7-2 and TRBJ2-1, with D unresolved. The receptor was isolated from a human donor with alopecia areata. CDR3 DNA sequence: TGTGCCAGCAGCTTACCGCCCTACAATGAGCAGTTCTTC. Translated, it gives CASSLPPYNEQFF.